This TCR beta chain was recovered during a study of identical twins. Trimming at V came to 10 bases and at J to 7 bases, leaving 13 bases not matched to a gene. CDR3 length: 15 residues. Germline CDR1 and CDR2: MNHEY and SVGEGT. Findings and caveats of the study: Memory repertoires lacked the insertion deficit that abundant cord blood beta clonotypes showed. Zero-insertion findings could be partly confounded by invariant cells (MAIT and iNKT cells).

The table lists this clonotype with a few counts. Its specificity is unknown. A single record per CDR3 protein comes from TCRdb applying MiXCR to the 5' RACE reads. In the table there are hundreds of thousands of distinct CDR3 sequences, more than 6.5% of which are singletons. Another study also made use of these data, one on yellow fever vaccine responses in identical twins. That paper notes: A vaccine T cell response that seemed partly convergent and partly personalized was reported in twins.

V usage is TRBV6-2 or TRBV6-3 and J usage is TRBJ2-7; the match to TRBD2 covers 13 bases. Sequencing input: PBMCs. This clonotype was obtained from a woman under 30 in good health. CDR3 in amino acids: CATDYGLAGVEEQYF. The CDR3 DNA reads as TGTGCCACCGACTACGGACTAGCGGGAGTCGAGGAGCAGTACTTC.